This T cell receptor (beta chain) emerged from a study of T cell repertoires in cytomegalovirus infection. Study-wide background: HLA-C-restricted CMV epitopes, recently identified, and well-studied HLA-B-restricted ones were used by the study. A matching HLA type, together with CMV infection, was signaled by public TCR beta signatures.

From the reads, TCRdb called clonotypes with MiXCR, one entry per CDR3 protein. The table shows 450,000 to 650,000 distinct CDR3 sequences, with roughly 42% occurring only once. Germline assignment: CDR1 LGHNA and CDR2 YSLEER. The CDR3 covers 14 residues. Trimming removed 3 bases from V and 1 base from J; junction bases left unmatched: 2. Whole-study findings and limits: The ex vivo response showed dominance by HLA-C-restricted CMV-specific TCR beta clonotypes.

A few counts support this clonotype. Its antigen is unidentified. This clonotype originated in a human donor in good health (CMV status not recorded). Some clones in this sample may be carry-over from other donors' samples. This chain connects TRBV4-3 to TRBJ1-1; 7 bases agree with TRBD1. Here the sequenced sample was cultured PBMCs, taken from culture after CMV antigen stimulation. CDR3 in amino acids: CASSHRTGNTEAFF. In DNA form, the CDR3 reads TGCGCCAGCAGCCACAGGACAGGGAACACTGAAGCTTTCTTT.